What follows is one T cell receptor beta chain and its context. Participants spanned ages about 18 to 90 years and resided in about two dozen US areas. These data are taken from a study of blood T cell repertoires in COVID-19. CDR3 size: 17 residues. V dropped 6 bases and J dropped 0 bases, with 21 bases sitting between them. TCRdb's table, derived via immunoSEQ multiplex PCR, lists solely in-frame clones and lacks some. This sample has approximately 200,000 clones, with 85% found just once. The chain recombines TRBV23-1 with TRBJ2-7; possible D gene TRBD2, 6 bases. TRBV23-1 is assigned to the ORF class and has an uncertain function. This TCR was sampled from a man aged 40-49 years who had recovered from COVID-19. The sample was PBMCs or T cells enriched from blood (not recorded which). In DNA form, the CDR3 reads TGCGCCAGCAGCCATTTAACGGGACTTTCCCCCTCCTACGAGCAGTACTTC. It encodes CASSHLTGLSPSYEQYF.